The rows below give T cell receptor beta chains drawn from one sample of a study of blood T cell repertoires in COVID-19. Produced via immunoSEQ multiplex PCR; TCRdb's table is partial and in-frame only. The profile shows a few hundred thousand clones, 80% to 90% of them singletons. The sequenced material came from PBMCs or T cells enriched from blood (not recorded which). The origin of the receptors is a woman in her forties or fifties who had recovered from COVID-19. Both conserved end residues are part of each CDR3. The D gene is left open where the match is weak. A row's size may be missing; if present it is once, few, many or a size class.

>TRBD1|TRBV19|TRBJ1-2|-
CASSTGTAPNYGYTF
TGTGCCAGTAGTACCGGGACAGCACCCAACTATGGCTACACCTTC
>-|TRBV11-2|TRBJ2-1|-
CASSLMGPSVIYNEQFF
TGTGCCAGCAGCTTAATGGGGCCGTCCGTCATCTACAATGAGCAGTTCTTC
>-|TRBV5-5|TRBJ2-7|-
CASSLESGTNYVEQYF
TGTGCCAGCAGCTTGGAATCGGGGACAAACTATGTCGAGCAGTACTTC
>TRBD1|TRBV6-2/TRBV6-3|TRBJ1-1|-
CASSLERQGGNTEAFF
TGTGCCAGCAGTTTAGAGAGACAGGGAGGGAACACTGAAGCTTTCTTT
>-|TRBV7-9|TRBJ2-7|-
CASSPLGEGAYEQYF
TGTGCCAGCAGCCCCCTTGGGGAAGGGGCCTACGAGCAGTACTTC
>-|TRBV21-1|TRBJ2-1|once
CASSKNLLGQGHLRPYFNEQFF
TGTGCCAGCAGCAAGAATCTTTTGGGACAGGGCCACCTTAGACCATATTTTAATGAGCAGTTCTTC
>-|TRBV6-5|TRBJ1-1|-
CASGWGGARTEAFF
TGTGCCAGCGGTTGGGGGGGGGCGCGCACTGAAGCTTTCTTT
>TRBD2|TRBV5-1|TRBJ2-1|-
CASSLSSGSEQFF
TGCGCCAGCAGCTTGTCTAGCGGCAGTGAGCAGTTCTTC
>-|TRBV19|TRBJ1-2|few
CASSIRRGGYGYTF
TGTGCCAGTAGTATACGGAGAGGCGGCTATGGCTACACCTTC
>TRBD1|TRBV7-2|TRBJ2-2|-
CATRKGAGGELFF
TGTGCCACTCGAAAGGGGGCCGGCGGGGAGCTGTTTTTT
>-|TRBV5-1|TRBJ2-1|-
CASRVIADYNEQFF
TGCGCCAGCAGGGTAATAGCAGACTACAATGAGCAGTTCTTC
>-|TRBV9|TRBJ1-1|-
CASSSGQSEAFF
TGTGCCAGCAGCTCAGGACAGTCTGAAGCTTTCTTT
>TRBD1|TRBV28|TRBJ1-2|once
CASSRRTFRDRDTYGYTF
TGTGCCAGCAGTAGAAGAACCTTCCGGGACAGGGACACCTATGGCTACACCTTC
>-|TRBV7-9|TRBJ2-3|-
CASSLALRLDTQYF
TGTGCCAGCAGCTTAGCGCTGAGGTTAGATACGCAGTATTTT
>-|TRBV29-1|TRBJ1-1|-
CSGRGNTEAFF
TGCAGCGGGAGGGGTAACACTGAAGCTTTCTTT
>-|TRBV2|TRBJ1-6|-
CASITDSSYNSPLHF
TGTGCCAGCATAACGGACAGCTCCTATAATTCACCCCTCCACTTT
>-|TRBV5-1|TRBJ1-1|-
CASSTGELNTEAFF
TGCGCCAGCAGCACCGGGGAACTGAACACTGAAGCTTTCTTT
>TRBD1|TRBV18|TRBJ1-1|-
CASSPTTGKNTEAFF
TGTGCCAGCTCACCAACGACAGGGAAGAACACTGAAGCTTTCTTT
>-|TRBV5-1|TRBJ2-2|-
CASSLRSGELFF
TGCGCCAGCAGCTTGAGGAGCGGGGAGCTGTTTTTT
>TRBD1|TRBV7-2|TRBJ1-2|-
CASSLASRPSGGLGYTF
TGTGCCAGCAGCTTAGCGTCAAGGCCCTCAGGGGGCCTTGGCTACACCTTC
>-|TRBV28|TRBJ1-2|-
CASSLRINYGYTF
TGTGCCAGCAGTTTGCGGATAAACTATGGCTACACCTTC
>-|TRBV28|TRBJ1-1|-
CASSLPVTVNTEAFF
TGTGCCAGCAGTTTGCCCGTGACAGTGAACACTGAAGCTTTCTTT
>TRBD1|TRBV5-1|TRBJ2-5|-
CASSSRDRGETQYF
TGCGCCAGCAGCTCCCGCGACAGGGGGGAGACCCAGTACTTC
>TRBD1|TRBV5-5|TRBJ1-2|once
CASSLDRGPFYGYTF
TGTGCCAGCAGTCTAGACAGGGGGCCATTCTATGGCTACACCTTC